This paragraph reports one T cell receptor (beta chain). Its antigen is still unknown. HIV-negative, healthy adults without recent acute infections or vaccinations were the donors. Clones were sequenced by immunoSEQ multiplex PCR, and TCRdb holds only the in-frame ones, with some missing. This sample yields over 300,000 clones, of which 80% to 90% are seen a single time; roughly 16% belongs to the top ten. Trimming removed 3 bases at V and 6 bases at J, with 11 bases between. Germline V gene lookup returns CDR1 SGHNT and CDR2 YYREEE (reference sequence). The CDR3 is 13 amino acids. This record comes from a study of shared clonotypes between healthy human individuals. Whole-study context: Participating donors consisted of a couple of women and a few men aged 18 to 49.

General study findings and limits: Researchers sampled only blood; tissue repertoires likely differ. Unshared clonotypes carried lower generation probabilities than those common to all four donors.

V is TRBV5-4 and J is TRBJ2-3, with TRBD2 as a possible D gene (6 bases). Sequenced sample: memory CD8+ T cells sorted from blood. As for subset: CD45RO+ cells pooled with CCR7-negative TemRA cells. The origin of this receptor is a man younger than 30 in good health. The CDR3 DNA reads TGTGCCAGCAGCTGGGACTTTTTGGATACGCAGTATTTT. Its protein product is CASSWDFLDTQYF. Based on the CDR3 plus reference TRBV5-4 and TRBJ2-3, the full variable domain is ETGVTQSPTHLIKTRGQQVTLRCSSQSGHNTVSWYQQALGQGPQFIFQYYREEENGRGNFPPRFSGLQFPNYSSELNVNALELDDSALYLCASSWDFLDTQYFGPGTRLTVL.